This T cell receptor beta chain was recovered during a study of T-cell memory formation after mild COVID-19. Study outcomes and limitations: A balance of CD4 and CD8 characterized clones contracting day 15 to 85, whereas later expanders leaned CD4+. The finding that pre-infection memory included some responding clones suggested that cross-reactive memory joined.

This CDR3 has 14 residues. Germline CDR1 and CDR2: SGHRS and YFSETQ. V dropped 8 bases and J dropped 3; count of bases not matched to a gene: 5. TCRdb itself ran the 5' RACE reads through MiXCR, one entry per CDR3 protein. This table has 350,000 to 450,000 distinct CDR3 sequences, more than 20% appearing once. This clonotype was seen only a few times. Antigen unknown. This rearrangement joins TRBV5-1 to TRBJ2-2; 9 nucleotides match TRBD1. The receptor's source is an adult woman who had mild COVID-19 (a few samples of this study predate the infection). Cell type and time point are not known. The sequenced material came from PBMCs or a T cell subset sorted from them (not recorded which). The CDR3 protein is CASHRDRDTGELFF. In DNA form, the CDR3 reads TGCGCCAGTCACAGGGACAGGGACACCGGGGAGCTGTTTTTT.